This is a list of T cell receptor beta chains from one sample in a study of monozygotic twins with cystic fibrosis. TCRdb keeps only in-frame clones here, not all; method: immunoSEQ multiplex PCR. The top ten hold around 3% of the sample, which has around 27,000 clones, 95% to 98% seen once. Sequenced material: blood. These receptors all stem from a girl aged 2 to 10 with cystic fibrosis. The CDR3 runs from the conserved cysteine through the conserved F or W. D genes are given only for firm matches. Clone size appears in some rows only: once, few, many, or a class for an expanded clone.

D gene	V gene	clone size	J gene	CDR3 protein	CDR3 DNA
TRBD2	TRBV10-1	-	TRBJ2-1	CAIDKISGSSYNEQFF	TGCGCCATCGATAAGATAAGCGGGAGCTCCTACAATGAGCAGTTCTTC
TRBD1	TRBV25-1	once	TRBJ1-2	CASSVGQGYGYTF	TGTGCCAGCAGTGTGGGACAGGGCTATGGCTACACCTTC
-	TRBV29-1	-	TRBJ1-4	CSVEPLPGTNEKLFF	TGCAGCGTTGAACCCCTTCCGGGAACTAATGAAAAACTGTTTTTT
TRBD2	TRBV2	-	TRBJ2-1	CASRPGLADNEQFF	TGTGCCAGCAGGCCGGGACTAGCGGACAATGAGCAGTTCTTC
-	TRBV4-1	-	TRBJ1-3	CASSQGRVFGSGNTIYF	TGCGCCAGCAGCCAAGGCAGGGTTTTTGGCTCTGGAAACACCATATATTTT
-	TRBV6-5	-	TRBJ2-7	CASSPWDSPYEQYF	TGTGCCAGCAGCCCTTGGGACTCCCCCTACGAGCAGTACTTC
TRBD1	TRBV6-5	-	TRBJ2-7	CASSYGHRGAHEQYF	TGTGCCAGCAGTTACGGTCACAGGGGGGCCCACGAGCAGTACTTC
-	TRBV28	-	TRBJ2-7	CASNPIAFGEQYF	TGTGCCAGCAATCCGATAGCTTTTGGAGAGCAGTACTTC
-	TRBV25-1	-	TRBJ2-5	CASGRGQTQYF	TGTGCCAGCGGCAGGGGACAGACCCAGTACTTC
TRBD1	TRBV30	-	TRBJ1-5	CAWSVQQGALPQHF	TGTGCCTGGAGTGTTCAACAGGGGGCCCTGCCCCAGCATTTT
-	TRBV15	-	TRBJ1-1	CATSKTVNTEAFF	TGTGCCACCAGCAAGACAGTCAACACTGAAGCTTTCTTT
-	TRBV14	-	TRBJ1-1	CASSQVEWYRDLSEAFF	TGTGCCAGCAGCCAAGTAGAGTGGTACAGGGATTTATCTGAAGCTTTCTTT
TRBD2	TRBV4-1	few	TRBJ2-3	CASSQVIAGEDKDTQYF	TGCGCCAGCAGCCAAGTAATAGCGGGAGAGGATAAGGATACGCAGTATTTT
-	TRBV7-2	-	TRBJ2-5	CASRDYLQETQYF	TGTGCCAGCAGGGACTACCTACAAGAGACCCAGTACTTC
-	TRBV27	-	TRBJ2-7	CASSLRNREQYF	TGTGCCAGCAGTTTAAGGAATAGGGAGCAGTACTTC
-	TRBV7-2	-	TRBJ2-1	CASSLHVTSSYNEQFF	TGTGCCAGCAGCTTACACGTGACGAGCTCCTACAATGAGCAGTTCTTC
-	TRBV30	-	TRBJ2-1	CAWSQGVGLEQFF	TGTGCCTGGAGTCAGGGGGTGGGACTCGAGCAGTTCTTC
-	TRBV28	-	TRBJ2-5	CASRTGYQETQYF	TGTGCCAGCAGGACTGGGTATCAAGAGACCCAGTACTTC
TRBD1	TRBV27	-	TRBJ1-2	CASSKDRGRLYGYTF	TGTGCCAGCAGTAAGGACAGGGGGCGACTCTATGGCTACACCTTC
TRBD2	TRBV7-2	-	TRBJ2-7	CASSLVIAGGTSGDYEQYF	TGTGCCAGCAGCTTAGTGATCGCCGGAGGGACTAGCGGGGATTACGAGCAGTACTTC
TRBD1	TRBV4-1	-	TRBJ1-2	CASSNPTGGPNYGYTF	TGCGCCAGCAGTAACCCCACAGGGGGTCCTAACTATGGCTACACCTTC
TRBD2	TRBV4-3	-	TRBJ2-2	CASSQDPAGVSGELFF	TGCGCCAGCAGCCAAGATCCAGCGGGAGTATCCGGGGAGCTGTTTTTT